This T cell receptor (beta chain) was found in a study of blood T cells in healthy people across ages. Notes on the study in general: Compared with aged donors, long-lived donors showed fewer expanded clones, suggesting selection. Using unsorted PBMCs precluded a conclusive naive versus antigen-experienced comparison. Age advanced and TCR beta diversity per million T cells fell, roughly linearly.

Then a second PCR, running roughly 6 to 12 cycles, was carried out with a sample-barcoded 5' primer and a J-beta primer mix. In TCRdb, the 5' RACE reads were re-called with MiXCR into one record per CDR3 protein. The data hold some 850,000 distinct CDR3 sequences, with around 25% observed a single time. Concerning this clonotype itself: Its specificity is unknown.

The data were also submitted as part of a second study, on T cells of mothers and their children. From that study: No T cell clones of persistent microchimeric origin were detected.

The clonotype originates from a boy aged 10-17 years in good health. Sample: blood.

CDR3 protein: CASSQGAPGFEDIQYF. CDR3 DNA sequence: TGCGCCAGCAGCCAAGGGGCCCCAGGGTTCGAGGACATTCAGTACTTC. V usage is TRBV4-1 and J usage is TRBJ2-4, with D possibly being TRBD1 (5 bases). Looked up from germline, CDR1 is MGHRA and CDR2 is YSYEKL. This CDR3 is built from 16 residues. Trimming pared 1 base from V and 8 bases from J, leaving 18 bases between.